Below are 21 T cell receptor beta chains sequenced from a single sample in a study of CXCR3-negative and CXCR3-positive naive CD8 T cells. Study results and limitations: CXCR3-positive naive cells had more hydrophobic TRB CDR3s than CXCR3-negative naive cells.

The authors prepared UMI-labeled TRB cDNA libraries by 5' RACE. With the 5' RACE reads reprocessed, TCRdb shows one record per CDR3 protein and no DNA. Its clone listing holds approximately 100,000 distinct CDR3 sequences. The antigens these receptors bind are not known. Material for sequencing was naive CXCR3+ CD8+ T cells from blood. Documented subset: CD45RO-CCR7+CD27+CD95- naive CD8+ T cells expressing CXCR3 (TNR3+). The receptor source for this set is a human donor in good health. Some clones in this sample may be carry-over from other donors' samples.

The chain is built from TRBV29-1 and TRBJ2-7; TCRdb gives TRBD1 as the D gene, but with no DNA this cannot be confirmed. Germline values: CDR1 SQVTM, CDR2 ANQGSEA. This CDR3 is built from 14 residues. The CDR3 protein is CSVEGTGNNYEQYF.

The CDR3 reads CASRQAHEQYF. This chain joins TRBV25-1 and TRBJ2-7. CDR3 length equals 11 residues. The germline V gene encodes CDR1 MGHDK and CDR2 SYGVNS.

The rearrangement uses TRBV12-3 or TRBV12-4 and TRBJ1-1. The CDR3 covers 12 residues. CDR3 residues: CASSFINTEAFF.

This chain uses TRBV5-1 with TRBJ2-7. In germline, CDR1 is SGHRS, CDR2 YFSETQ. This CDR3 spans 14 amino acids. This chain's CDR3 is CASSLGQYNYEQYF.

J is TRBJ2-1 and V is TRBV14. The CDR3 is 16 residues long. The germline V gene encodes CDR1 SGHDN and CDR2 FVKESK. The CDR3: CASSQDSTSSYNEQFF.

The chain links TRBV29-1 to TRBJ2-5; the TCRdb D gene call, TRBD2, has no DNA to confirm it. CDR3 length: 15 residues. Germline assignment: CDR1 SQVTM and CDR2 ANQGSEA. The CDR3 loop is CSVVRDSGLGETQYF.

The CDR3 is CASSFTTGGWDEQFF. V usage is TRBV7-3 and J usage is TRBJ2-1; the TCRdb call, TRBD1, lacks DNA for checking. From germline, CDR1 is SGHTA and CDR2 FQGTGA. The CDR3 covers 15 residues.

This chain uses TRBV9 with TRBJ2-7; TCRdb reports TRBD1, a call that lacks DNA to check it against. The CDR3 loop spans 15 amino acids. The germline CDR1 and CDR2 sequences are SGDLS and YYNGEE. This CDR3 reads CASSEGLANSYEQYF. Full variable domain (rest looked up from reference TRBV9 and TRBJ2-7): DSGVTQTPKHLITATGQRVTLRCSPRSGDLSVYWYQQSLDQGLQFLIQYYNGEERAKGNILERFSAQQFPDLHSELNLSSLELGDSALYFCASSEGLANSYEQYFGPGTRLTVT.

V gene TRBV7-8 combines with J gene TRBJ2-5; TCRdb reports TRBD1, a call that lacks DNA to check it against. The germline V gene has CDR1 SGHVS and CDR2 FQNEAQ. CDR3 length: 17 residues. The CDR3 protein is CASSAPGQRGPEETQYF.

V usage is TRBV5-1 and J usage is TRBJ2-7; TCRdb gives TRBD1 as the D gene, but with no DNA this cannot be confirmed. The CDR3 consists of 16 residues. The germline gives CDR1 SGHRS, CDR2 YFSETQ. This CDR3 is CASSLYTGGGSYEQYF. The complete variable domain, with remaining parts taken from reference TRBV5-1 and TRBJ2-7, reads KAGVTQTPRYLIKTRGQQVTLSCSPISGHRSVSWYQQTPGQGLQFLFEYFSETQRNKGNFPGRFSGRQFSNSRSEMNVSTLELGDSALYLCASSLYTGGGSYEQYFGPGTRLTVT.

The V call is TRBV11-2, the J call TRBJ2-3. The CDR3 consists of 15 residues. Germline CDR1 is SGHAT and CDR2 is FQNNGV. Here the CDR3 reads CASSQGSSVTDTQYF.

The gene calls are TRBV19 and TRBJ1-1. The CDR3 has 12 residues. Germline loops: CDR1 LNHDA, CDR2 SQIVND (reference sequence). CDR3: CASSITNTEAFF. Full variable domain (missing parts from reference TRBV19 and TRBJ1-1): DGGITQSPKYLFRKEGQNVTLSCEQNLNHDAMYWYRQDPGQGLRLIYYSQIVNDFQKGDIAEGYSVSREKKESFPLTVTSAQKNPTAFYLCASSITNTEAFFGQGTRLTVV.

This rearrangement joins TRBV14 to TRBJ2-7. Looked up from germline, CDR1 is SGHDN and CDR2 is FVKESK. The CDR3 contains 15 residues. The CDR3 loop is CASSQGRGGPYEQYF.

The chain's CDR3 is CASSLPGQPQHF. The chain recombines TRBV7-9 with TRBJ1-5; checking the TCRdb D call of TRBD1 is not possible without DNA. The V gene's germline CDR1 is SEHNR and CDR2 FQNEAQ (reference sequence). CDR3 length: 12 residues.

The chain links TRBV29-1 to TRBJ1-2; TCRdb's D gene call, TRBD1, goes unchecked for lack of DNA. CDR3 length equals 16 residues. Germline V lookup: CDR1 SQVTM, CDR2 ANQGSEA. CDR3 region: CSVVFSSSRTDYGYTF.

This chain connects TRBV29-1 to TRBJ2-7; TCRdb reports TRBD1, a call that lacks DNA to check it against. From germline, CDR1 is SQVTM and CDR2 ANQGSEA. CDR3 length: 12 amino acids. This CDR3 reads CSVVGTGGEQYF.

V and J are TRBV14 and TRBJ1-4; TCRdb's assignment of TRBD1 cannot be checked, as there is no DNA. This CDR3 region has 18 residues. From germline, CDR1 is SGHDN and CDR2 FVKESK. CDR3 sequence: CASSLNRDRGSTNEKLFF.

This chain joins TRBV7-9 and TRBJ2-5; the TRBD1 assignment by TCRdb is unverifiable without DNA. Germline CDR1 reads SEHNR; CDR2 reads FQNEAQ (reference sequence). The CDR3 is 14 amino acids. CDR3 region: CASSVTGGAETQYF.

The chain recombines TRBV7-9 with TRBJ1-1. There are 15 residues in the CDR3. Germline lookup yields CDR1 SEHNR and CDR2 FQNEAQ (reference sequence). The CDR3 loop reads CASSARTEERGEAFF. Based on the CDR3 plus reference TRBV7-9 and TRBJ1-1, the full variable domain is DTGVSQNPRHKITKRGQNVTFRCDPISEHNRLYWYRQTLGQGPEFLTYFQNEAQLEKSRLLSDRFSAERPKGSFSTLEIQRTEQGDSAMYLCASSARTEERGEAFFGQGTRLTVV.

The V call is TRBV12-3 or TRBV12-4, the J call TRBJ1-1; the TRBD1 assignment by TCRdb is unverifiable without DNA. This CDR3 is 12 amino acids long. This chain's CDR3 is CASSTTGNRAFF.

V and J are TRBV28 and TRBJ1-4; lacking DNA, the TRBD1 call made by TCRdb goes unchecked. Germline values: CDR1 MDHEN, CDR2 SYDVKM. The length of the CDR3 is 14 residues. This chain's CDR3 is CASALEPLSEKLFF.